Below, one T cell receptor beta chain is given with its context. Total RNA extracted from each sample amounted to at least 5 micrograms. It was with a sample-barcoded 5' primer and a J-beta primer mix that a second PCR of roughly 7 to 12 cycles was run. MiXCR, run by TCRdb on the 5' RACE reads, gives a single entry per CDR3 protein. The table has more than 600,000 distinct CDR3 sequences, just under 25% seen once. CDR1 and CDR2 (germline): SGHTA, FQGNSA. This CDR3 spans 18 amino acids. This specimen belongs to a study of blood T cells in healthy people across ages. These data also featured in a second study, about T cells of mothers and their children. That study adds: Donors comprised a few healthy Caucasian mothers plus their six children. cDNA was synthesized from all extracted RNA at around 1.5 ug per reaction. From each mother came over 9.5 million TCR beta CDR3 reads, and from each child came 3 million to 3.5 million.

Sequences were obtained from blood. This sequence originates from a boy between 10 and 17 years old in good health. V and J are TRBV7-2 and TRBJ2-5; TRBD2 might be the D (5 bases). The assigned J gene may be wrong: the sequence end matches TRBJ2-7 better. The CDR3 loop reads CASSLELGLTSGSYEQYF. CDR3 sequence (DNA): TGTGCCAGCAGCTTAGAGTTAGGACTGACGAGCGGCTCCTACGAGCAGTACTTC.